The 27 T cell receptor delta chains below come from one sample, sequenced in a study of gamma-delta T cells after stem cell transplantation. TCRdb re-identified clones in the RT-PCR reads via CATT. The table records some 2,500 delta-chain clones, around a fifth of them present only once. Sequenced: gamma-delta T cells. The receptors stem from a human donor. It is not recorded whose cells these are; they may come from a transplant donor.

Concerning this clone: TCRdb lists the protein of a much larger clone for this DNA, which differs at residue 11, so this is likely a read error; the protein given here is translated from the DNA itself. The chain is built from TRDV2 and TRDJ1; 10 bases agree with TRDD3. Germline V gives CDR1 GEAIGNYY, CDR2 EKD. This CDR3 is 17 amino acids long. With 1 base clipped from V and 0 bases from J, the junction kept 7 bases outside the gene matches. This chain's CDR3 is CACDTLGGYPHTDKLIF. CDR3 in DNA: TGTGCCTGTGACACTCTTGGGGGATACCCACACACCGATAAACTCATCTTT.

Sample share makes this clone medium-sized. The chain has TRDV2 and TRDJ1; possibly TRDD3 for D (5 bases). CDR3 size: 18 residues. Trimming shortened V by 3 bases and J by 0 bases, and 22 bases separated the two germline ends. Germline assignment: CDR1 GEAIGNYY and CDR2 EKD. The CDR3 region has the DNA TGTGCCTGTGACCCTATTAGGGGTCTCGGGGAGTACACCGATAAACTCATCTTT. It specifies CACDPIRGLGEYTDKLIF.

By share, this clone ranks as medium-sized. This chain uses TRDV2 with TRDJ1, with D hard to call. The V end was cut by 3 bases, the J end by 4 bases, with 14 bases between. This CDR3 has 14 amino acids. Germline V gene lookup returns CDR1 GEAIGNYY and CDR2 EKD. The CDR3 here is CACDPIRPSDKLIF. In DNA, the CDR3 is TGTGCCTGTGACCCCATCCGTCCAAGCGATAAACTCATCTTT.

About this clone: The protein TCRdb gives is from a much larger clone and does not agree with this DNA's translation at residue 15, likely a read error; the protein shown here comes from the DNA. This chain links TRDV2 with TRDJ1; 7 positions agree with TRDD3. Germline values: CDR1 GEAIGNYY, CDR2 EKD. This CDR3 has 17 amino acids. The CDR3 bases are TGTGCCTGTGACTCTGTAGCGAGGACTAGGGATACCGATAAATTCATCTTT. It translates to CACDSVARTRDTDKFIF.

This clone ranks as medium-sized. CDR3 in DNA: TGTGCCTGTGACACGCTAGCACTGGGGGATACCCACCCCAACACCGATAAACTCATCTTT. Translation: CACDTLALGDTHPNTDKLIF. The rearrangement joins TRDV2 to TRDJ1; 12 positions agree with TRDD3. This CDR3 is built from 20 residues. The junction had 14 bases not matched to a gene; V was cut back by 1 base and J by 0 bases. Germline assignment: CDR1 GEAIGNYY and CDR2 EKD.

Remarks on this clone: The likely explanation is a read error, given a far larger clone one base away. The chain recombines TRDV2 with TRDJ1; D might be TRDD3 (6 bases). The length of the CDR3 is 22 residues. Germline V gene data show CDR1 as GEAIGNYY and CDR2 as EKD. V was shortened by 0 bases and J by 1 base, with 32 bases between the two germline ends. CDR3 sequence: CACDTISQGTGTGALPTDKLIF. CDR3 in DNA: TGTGCCTGTGACACCATATCTCAGGGTACTGGGACCGGAGCACTTCCCACCGATAAACTCATCTTT.

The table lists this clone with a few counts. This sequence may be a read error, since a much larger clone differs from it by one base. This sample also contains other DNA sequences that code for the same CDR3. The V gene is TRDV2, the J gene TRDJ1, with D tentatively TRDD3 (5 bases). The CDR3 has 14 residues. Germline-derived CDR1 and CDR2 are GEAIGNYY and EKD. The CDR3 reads CACEPLIHADKLIF. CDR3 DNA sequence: TGTGCTTGTGAACCGTTGATACACGCCGATAAACTCATCTTT.

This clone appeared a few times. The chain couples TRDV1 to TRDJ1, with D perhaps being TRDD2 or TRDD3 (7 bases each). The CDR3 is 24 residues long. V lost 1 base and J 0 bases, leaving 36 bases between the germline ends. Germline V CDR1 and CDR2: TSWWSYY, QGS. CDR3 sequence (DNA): TGTGCTCTTGGGGAACCGAACTTCCTATTGTTGGGGGAAAAGCAACCGTCAAACACCGATAAACTCATCTTT. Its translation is CALGEPNFLLLGEKQPSNTDKLIF.

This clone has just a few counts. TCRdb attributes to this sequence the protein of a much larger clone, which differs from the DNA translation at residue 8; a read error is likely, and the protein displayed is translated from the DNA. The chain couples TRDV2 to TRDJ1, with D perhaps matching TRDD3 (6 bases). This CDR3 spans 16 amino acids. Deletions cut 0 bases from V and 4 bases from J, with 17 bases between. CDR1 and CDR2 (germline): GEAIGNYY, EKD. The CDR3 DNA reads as TGTGCCTGTGACACCGTTGGGAGATACGCAAACGATAAACTCATCTTT. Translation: CACDTVGRYANDKLIF.

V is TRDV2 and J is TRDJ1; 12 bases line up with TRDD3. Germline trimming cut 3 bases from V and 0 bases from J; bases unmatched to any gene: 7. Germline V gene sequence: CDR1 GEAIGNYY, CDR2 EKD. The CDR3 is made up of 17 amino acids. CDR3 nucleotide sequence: TGTGCCTGTGACGGTTTACTGGGGGATACCAACACCGATAAACTCATCTTT. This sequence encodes CACDGLLGDTNTDKLIF.

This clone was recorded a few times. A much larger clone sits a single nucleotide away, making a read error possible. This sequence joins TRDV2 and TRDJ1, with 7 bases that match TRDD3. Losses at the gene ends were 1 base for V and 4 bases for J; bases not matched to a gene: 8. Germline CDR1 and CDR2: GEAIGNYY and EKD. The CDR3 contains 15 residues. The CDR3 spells CACDTLGGSGDKLIF. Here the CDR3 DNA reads TGTGCCTGTGACACTCTGGGGGGCTCAGGCGATAAACTCATCTTT.

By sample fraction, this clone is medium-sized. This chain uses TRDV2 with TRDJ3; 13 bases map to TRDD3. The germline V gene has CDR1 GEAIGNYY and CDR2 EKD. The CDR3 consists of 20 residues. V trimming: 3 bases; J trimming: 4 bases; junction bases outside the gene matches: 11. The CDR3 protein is CACDPLLGDTRGWDTRQMFF. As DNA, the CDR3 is TGTGCCTGTGACCCCCTACTGGGGGATACGCGGGGATGGGACACCCGACAGATGTTTTTC.

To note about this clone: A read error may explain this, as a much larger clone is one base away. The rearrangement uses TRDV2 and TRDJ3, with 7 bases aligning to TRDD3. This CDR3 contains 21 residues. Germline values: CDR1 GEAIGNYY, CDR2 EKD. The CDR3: CACDTTGQLGGSSWYTRQMFF. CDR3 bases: TGTGCCTGTGACACCACCGGCCAGCTGGGGGGTAGCTCCTGGTACACCCGACAGATGTTTTTC.

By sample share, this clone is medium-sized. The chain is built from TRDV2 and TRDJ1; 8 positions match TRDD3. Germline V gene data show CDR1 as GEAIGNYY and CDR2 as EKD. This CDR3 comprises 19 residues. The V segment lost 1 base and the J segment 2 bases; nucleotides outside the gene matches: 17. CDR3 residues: CACDTLTPYGVGDTDKLIF. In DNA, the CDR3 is TGTGCCTGTGACACTTTAACCCCTTATGGGGTGGGGGATACCGATAAACTCATCTTT.

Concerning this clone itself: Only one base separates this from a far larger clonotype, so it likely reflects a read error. CDR3 in amino acids: CACNTIEAGGYRDKLIF. The CDR3 bases are TGTGCCTGTAACACCATCGAGGCTGGGGGATACCGTGATAAACTCATCTTT. V gene TRDV2 combines with J gene TRDJ1; 11 nucleotides align to TRDD3. The CDR3 runs 17 residues. Germline V gives CDR1 GEAIGNYY, CDR2 EKD.

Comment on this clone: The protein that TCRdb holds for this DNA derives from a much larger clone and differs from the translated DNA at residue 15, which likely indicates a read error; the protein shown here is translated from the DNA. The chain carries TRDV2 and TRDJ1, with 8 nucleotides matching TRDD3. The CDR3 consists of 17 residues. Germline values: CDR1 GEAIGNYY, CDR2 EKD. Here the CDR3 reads CACNLLGDQVYTDKFIF. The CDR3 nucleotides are TGTGCCTGCAACCTCCTGGGGGACCAGGTGTACACCGATAAATTCATCTTT.

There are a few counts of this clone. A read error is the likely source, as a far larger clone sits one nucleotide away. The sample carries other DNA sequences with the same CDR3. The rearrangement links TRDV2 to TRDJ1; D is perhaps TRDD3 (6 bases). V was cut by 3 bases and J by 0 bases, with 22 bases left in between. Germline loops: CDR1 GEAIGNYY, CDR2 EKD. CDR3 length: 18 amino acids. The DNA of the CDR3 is TGTGCCTGTGACGGGGTTCTGGGTGATACGCAGTACACCGATAAACTCATCTTT. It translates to CACDGVLGDTQYTDKLIF.

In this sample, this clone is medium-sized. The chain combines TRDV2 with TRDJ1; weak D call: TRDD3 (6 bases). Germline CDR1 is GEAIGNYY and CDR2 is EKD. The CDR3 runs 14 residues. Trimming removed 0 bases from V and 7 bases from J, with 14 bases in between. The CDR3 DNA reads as TGTGCCTGTGACACCCTTGCTGGGGAGAGTAAACTCATCTTT. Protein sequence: CACDTLAGESKLIF.

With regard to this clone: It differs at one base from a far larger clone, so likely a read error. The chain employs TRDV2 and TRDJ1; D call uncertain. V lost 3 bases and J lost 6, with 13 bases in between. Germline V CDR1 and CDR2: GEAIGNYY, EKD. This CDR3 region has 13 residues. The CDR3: CACDFVRTNKLIF. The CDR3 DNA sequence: TGTGCCTGTGACTTCGTAAGGACCAATAAACTCATCTTT.

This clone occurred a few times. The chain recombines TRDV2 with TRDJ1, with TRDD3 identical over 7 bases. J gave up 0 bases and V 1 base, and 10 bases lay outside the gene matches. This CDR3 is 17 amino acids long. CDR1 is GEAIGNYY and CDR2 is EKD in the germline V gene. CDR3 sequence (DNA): TGTGCCTGTGACACGGTGGGGGACAGACACCACACCGATAAACTCATCTTT. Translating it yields CACDTVGDRHHTDKLIF.

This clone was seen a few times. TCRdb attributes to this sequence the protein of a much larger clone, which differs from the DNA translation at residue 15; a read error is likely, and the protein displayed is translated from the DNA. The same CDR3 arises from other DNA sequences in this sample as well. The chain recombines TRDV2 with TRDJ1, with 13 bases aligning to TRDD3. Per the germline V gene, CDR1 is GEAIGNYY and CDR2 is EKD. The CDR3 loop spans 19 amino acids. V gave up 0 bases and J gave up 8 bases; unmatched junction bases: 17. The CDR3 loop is CACDTVSRTGGYGGEKLIF. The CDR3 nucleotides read TGTGCCTGTGACACCGTCAGCCGGACTGGGGGATACGGTGGAGAAAAACTCATCTTT.

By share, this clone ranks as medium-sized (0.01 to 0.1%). The chain's CDR3 is CACDTLLLGDLTDKLIF. In nucleotides, the CDR3 is TGTGCCTGTGACACCTTACTACTGGGTGATCTTACCGATAAACTCATCTTT. This sequence joins TRDV2 and TRDJ1, with a possible D match to TRDD3 (6 bases). With 0 bases removed from V and 2 bases from J, the gap between germline ends came to 18 bases. The CDR3 spans 17 residues. Germline V gene lookup returns CDR1 GEAIGNYY and CDR2 EKD.

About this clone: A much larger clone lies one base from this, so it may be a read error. Written as DNA, the CDR3 is TGTGCCTGTGACACCATATCTCAGGGTACTGGGACCGGAGCATTTCACACCGATAAACTCATCTTT. It is translated as CACDTISQGTGTGAFHTDKLIF. V and J are TRDV2 and TRDJ1; D possibly corresponds to TRDD3 (6 bases). The CDR3 is 22 residues long. V lost 0 bases and J lost 0, with 31 bases in between. Looked up from germline, CDR1 is GEAIGNYY and CDR2 is EKD.

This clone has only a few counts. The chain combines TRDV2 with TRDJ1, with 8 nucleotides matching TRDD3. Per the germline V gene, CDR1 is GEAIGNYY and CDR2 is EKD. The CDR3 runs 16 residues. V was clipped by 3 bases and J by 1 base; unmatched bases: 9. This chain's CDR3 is CACDSLGDTATDKLIF. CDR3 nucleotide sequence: TGTGCCTGTGACTCCCTTGGGGATACAGCCACCGATAAACTCATCTTT.

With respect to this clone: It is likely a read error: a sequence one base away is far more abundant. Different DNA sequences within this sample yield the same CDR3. CDR3 sequence: CACDAVLAKTDKLIF. The DNA of the CDR3 is TGTGCTTGTGACGCCGTACTGGCGAAAACCGATAAACTCATCTTT. V is TRDV2 and J is TRDJ1; D perhaps matches TRDD3 (5 bases). This CDR3 has 15 residues. The germline gives CDR1 GEAIGNYY, CDR2 EKD.

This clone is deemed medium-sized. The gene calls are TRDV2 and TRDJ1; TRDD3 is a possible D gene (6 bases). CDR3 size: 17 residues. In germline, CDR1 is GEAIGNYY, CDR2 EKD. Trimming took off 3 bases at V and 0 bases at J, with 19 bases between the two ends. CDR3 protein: CACDPLGGAQYTDKLIF. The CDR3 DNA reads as TGTGCCTGTGACCCACTTGGGGGGGCTCAGTACACCGATAAACTCATCTTT.

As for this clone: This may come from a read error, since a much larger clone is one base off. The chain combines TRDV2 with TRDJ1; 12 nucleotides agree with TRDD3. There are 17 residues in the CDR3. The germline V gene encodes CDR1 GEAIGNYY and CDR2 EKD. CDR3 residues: CACDSVLGDTQFDKFIF. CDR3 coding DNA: TGTGCCTGTGACTCAGTACTGGGGGATACTCAATTCGATAAATTCATCTTT.